The 7 T cell receptor beta chains given below trace back to one sample, sequenced in a study of vaccination effects on CD4 cells after COVID-19. Repertoires were generated with immunoSEQ multiplex PCR, while TCRdb's copy carries only in-frame clones and drops some. The table has some 68,000 clones, 70% to 85% seen once; the top ten hold around 3.8%. For these receptors, no antigen is known. Antigen-specific CD4+ T cells were expanded (with viral peptide pools) by the ViraFEST assay ahead of sequencing. Having been cultured for less than 12 days, the cells underwent CD4+ T cell isolation. Previously uninfected by SARS-CoV-2, the vaccine recipients also showed negative nucleocapsid antibodies. Sequencing used CD4+ T cells from PBMCs cultured with HCoV-OC43 spike peptides, obtained before COVID-19 vaccination. This sample's subset: HCoV-OC43 spike overlapping peptide pool stimulation. These receptors came from a human donor who received a COVID-19 vaccine.

This clone has a single count. This sequence joins TRBV9 and TRBJ2-3; no firm D call. Germline V gives CDR1 SGDLS, CDR2 YYNGEE. The CDR3 runs 14 residues. V shed 4 bases and J shed 8 bases, with 17 bases lying between them. CDR3 sequence: CASSPSPLVGTQYF. The CDR3 coding sequence is TGTGCCAGCAGCCCGAGCCCCCTGGTGGGTACGCAGTATTTT.

V and J are TRBV5-1 and TRBJ2-3; 8 bases align to TRBD2. The ends lost 5 bases at V and 2 bases at J; junction bases unmatched: 4. Looked up from germline, CDR1 is SGHRS and CDR2 is YFSETQ. CDR3 size: 14 residues. The CDR3 protein is CASSAGGYTDTQYF. The CDR3 coding sequence is TGCGCCAGCAGTGCGGGGGGATACACAGATACGCAGTATTTT.

Only a few counts were recorded for this clone. In nucleotides, the CDR3 is TGTGCCAGCTCACCACTTTCCAGGTCATTCACAGATACGCAGTATTTT. This codes for CASSPLSRSFTDTQYF. V is TRBV18 and J is TRBJ2-3; D is ambiguous. CDR1 is KGHSH, CDR2 LQKENI, per germline. The CDR3 is 16 residues long. V lost 1 base and J 2 bases, leaving 13 bases between the germline ends.

This clone was seen a single time. The chain links TRBV11-2 to TRBJ2-1; D not certain. This CDR3 contains 15 residues. V lost 2 bases and J 6 bases, leaving 14 bases between the germline ends. The germline V gene has CDR1 SGHAT and CDR2 FQNNGV. CDR3 amino acids: CASSLNTPGGNEQFF. CDR3 DNA: TGTGCCAGCAGCTTAAATACACCTGGTGGCAATGAGCAGTTCTTC.

Only a few counts were recorded for this clone. The chain joins TRBV7-3 to TRBJ2-1, with 13 bases identical to TRBD2. The V gene end was trimmed by 1 base and the J gene end by 5 bases; junction bases not matched to a gene: 14. The germline CDR1 and CDR2 sequences are SGHTA and FQGTGA. The CDR3 runs to 20 residues. DNA of the CDR3: TGTGCCAGCAGCTTAAAGATGGGGACTAGCGGGGTTCCTGCTCACAATGAGCAGTTCTTC. Translation: CASSLKMGTSGVPAHNEQFF.

This clone was recorded a few times. This rearrangement joins TRBV11-2 to TRBJ2-7, with D tentatively TRBD1 (5 bases). Trimming shortened V by 3 bases and J by 3 bases, and 12 bases separated the two germline ends. In germline, CDR1 is SGHAT, CDR2 FQNNGV. The length of the CDR3 is 14 residues. CDR3 sequence: CASSFIQGDYEQYV. CDR3 nucleotide sequence: TGTGCCAGCAGCTTCATTCAGGGCGACTACGAGCAGTACGTC.

The chain employs TRBV5-8 and TRBJ2-7; the match to TRBD1 covers 10 bases. Losses at the gene ends were 3 bases for V and 1 base for J; bases not matched to a gene: 10. CDR3 length: 17 amino acids. From germline, CDR1 is SGHTS and CDR2 YDEGEE. The CDR3 DNA sequence: TGTGCCAGCAGCTCTCCGGACAGGGGGTTTTCTTCCTACGAGCAGTACGTC. Translated, it gives CASSSPDRGFSSYEQYV.